One T cell receptor (beta chain) is described in this entry. It has no known antigen specificity. Mismatch with germline at one junction end may stem from a read error. This entry belongs to a study of T cells generated in artificial thymic organoids (dated by TCRdb to 2017 to 2019). Turning to the overall study: The study compared the TCR alpha and beta CDR3 repertoires of CD8 single positive T cells derived from in vitro artificial thymic organoids against those of naive CD8 T cells from thymus and peripheral blood. The repertoire sequencing data shown were described as representative of three independent experiments.

Taken from the germline V gene, the CDR1 and CDR2 loops are MNHNS and SASEGT. Taken from cysteine to phenylalanine, the CDR3 has 18 residues. Kept here is only the CDR3 DNA, which spans 54 bases and is read in frame from base 1. General study outcomes and caveats: Physiological TCR clonotype diversity, comparable to that of thymic and blood naive CD8 T cells, was observed in organoid-derived CD8 single positive T cells.

Non-mobilized peripheral blood was collected from healthy adult donors. Enrichment of primary CD8+ T cells was performed with magnetic beads using the Miltenyi CD8+ T cell Isolation Kit. Prior to RNA extraction, naive CD8 T cells from blood were isolated by FACS sorting as CD3+TCRalphabeta+CD8+CD45RO-CCR7+ cells. For each sample, total RNA was purified from approximately 40,000 to 200,000 sorted cells using the RNeasy Micro kit, and RNA quality was assessed on an Agilent RNA 6000 Nano chip. TCRalpha and TCRbeta libraries were amplified in separate semi-nested PCR reactions using Advantage 2 and reverse primers located in the TRAC or TRBC constant regions. Between roughly 3 and 550 ng of total RNA was used as input for first-strand cDNA synthesis. TCR cDNA libraries were generated by 5'-RACE using the SMARTer PCR cDNA Synthesis kit, with a poly-dT primer for first-strand synthesis. Semi-nested constant-region reverse primers carried 5-nucleotide sample-specific barcodes, and products were cleaned with the Zymo DNA Clean and Concentrator-5 kit. Up to ten barcoded samples were pooled, ligated to Illumina adaptors and sequenced on an Illumina MiSeq as 2 x 150 bp paired-end reads. Turning to the authors' computational methods: After demultiplexing, reads were aligned using BLAT against a custom library built from IMGT containing every combination of human TRAV, TRAJ, TRBV, TRBD and TRBJ. The best BLAT hits were picked using pslCDnaFilter (-maxAligns=1, -ignoreIntrons), and custom Perl scripts were used to calculate clonotype frequencies. TCRdb reprocessed the public reads (quality trimming at Q25 with fastp, clone calling with MiXCR) and kept in-frame beta chains. Every distinct CDR3 protein forms one entry, paired with its most common genes and DNA. The authors' filters were not applied to this entry. The sample profile shows 3,000 to 4,000 distinct CDR3 sequences; 30% to 40% of them were found once. Roughly 2.2% of the sample lies in the top ten.

The chain is encoded by TRBV6-1 joined to TRBJ2-7; 5 matching bases give a weak D call of TRBD2. Sequences were obtained from naive CD8+ T cells from blood. This sample's cell subset or site label indicates: CD3+TCRalphabeta+CD8SP T cells; for blood, CD45RO-CCR7+ naive CD8+ T cells. This receptor was identified in a human donor who gave cord blood stem cells for thymic organoid culture, a cardiac surgery patient who gave postnatal thymus, or a blood donor (not recorded which). The CDR3 here reads CTSSEALAKRVLSYEQYF. The nucleotide sequence is TGTACCAGCAGTGAAGCGCTGGCGAAGAGGGTCCTATCCTACGAGCAGTACTTC.